These 22 T cell receptor beta chains originate from one sample sequenced in a study of blood T cell repertoires in COVID-19. Assay used: immunoSEQ multiplex PCR; TCRdb lists only in-frame clones, some missing. Among just over 300,000 clones listed, about nine tenths were seen once. Input material: PBMCs or T cells enriched from blood (not recorded which). These receptor sequences come from a woman in her thirties or forties who had recovered from COVID-19.

The sample holds one count of this clone. The CDR3 region has the DNA TGCGCCAGCAGCTTGGGGAGGGGCTCTAGCACAGATACGCAGTATTTT. Residues: CASSLGRGSSTDTQYF. The genes are TRBV5-1 and TRBJ2-3; D perhaps matches TRBD2 (6 bases). Deletions cut 0 bases from V and 0 bases from J, with 11 bases between. The CDR3 consists of 16 residues. Germline CDR1 reads SGHRS; CDR2 reads YFSETQ.

The chain links TRBV19 to TRBJ1-2; maybe TRBD1 (6 bases). With 5 bases removed from V and 4 bases from J, the gap between germline ends came to 11 bases. CDR1 is LNHDA, CDR2 SQIVND, per germline (reference sequence). The CDR3 runs to 13 residues. The CDR3 region is CASSVDRSYGYTF. The DNA of the CDR3 is TGTGCCAGTAGTGTCGACAGGAGCTATGGCTACACCTTC.

The CDR3 loop reads CASSINGGYEQYF. The CDR3 region has the DNA TGTGCCAGCAGCATCAACGGGGGGTACGAGCAGTACTTC. The J gene is TRBJ2-7, the V gene TRBV7-9; 7 bases are a match to TRBD2. V gave up 5 bases and J gave up 4 bases; unmatched junction bases: 5. This CDR3 is built from 13 residues. Germline V gene lookup returns CDR1 SEHNR and CDR2 FQNEAQ (reference sequence).

The V call is TRBV29-1, the J call TRBJ2-1; 7 nucleotides match TRBD2. The V gene's germline CDR1 is SQVTM and CDR2 ANQGSEA. The CDR3 is 13 amino acids. V lost 2 bases and J lost 3; bases outside the gene matches: 1. The CDR3 coding sequence is TGCAGCGTTGAACTAGCGGACTACAATGAGCAGTTCTTC. Amino acid sequence: CSVELADYNEQFF.

The chain links TRBV7-9 to TRBJ2-3; TRBD1 matches 7 bases. There are 15 residues in the CDR3. CDR1 is SEHNR, CDR2 FQNEAQ, per germline (reference sequence). The junction had 8 bases not matched to a gene; V was cut back by 5 bases and J by 3 bases. The CDR3 sequence: CASSPGGQVTDTQYF. CDR3 nucleotides: TGTGCCAGCAGCCCGGGCGGACAGGTTACAGATACGCAGTATTTT.

The chain combines TRBV19 with TRBJ2-1; TRBD2 agrees at 10 bases. Unmatched junction bases numbered 3, after V lost 3 bases and J lost 10 bases. CDR1 LNHDA and CDR2 SQIVND come from the germline V gene (reference sequence). CDR3 length: 13 residues. The CDR3 spells CASSIALAGEQFF. In nucleotides, the CDR3 is TGTGCCAGTAGTATTGCACTAGCGGGGGAGCAGTTCTTC.

CDR3 DNA sequence: TGTGCCACCAGTGACCTGGGACTAGCGGGGAGAGGAGATACGCAGTATTTT. Translating it yields CATSDLGLAGRGDTQYF. The chain couples TRBV24-1 to TRBJ2-3; TRBD2 matches 13 bases. This CDR3 is 17 amino acids long. The V segment lost 4 bases and the J segment 5 bases; nucleotides outside the gene matches: 8. The germline gives CDR1 KGHDR, CDR2 SFDVKD.

The rearrangement links TRBV12-5 to TRBJ2-1; 9 bases map to TRBD2. The trim removed 4 bases at V and 4 bases at J, leaving 5 bases unmatched. The CDR3 contains 15 residues. The V gene's germline CDR1 is LGHNT and CDR2 FRNRAP. The CDR3 DNA reads as TGTGCTAGTGGTTCCAAGGGACTAGCATACAATGAGCAGTTCTTC. Amino acids: CASGSKGLAYNEQFF.

The chain links TRBV14 to TRBJ2-2; D gene uncertain. The V end lost 3 bases, the J end lost 1 base, and 3 bases lay between the germline ends. The CDR3 spans 13 residues. Germline CDR1 SGHDN, CDR2 FVKESK. The chain's CDR3 is CASSQRNTGELFF. CDR3 nucleotides: TGTGCCAGCAGCCAGCGGAACACCGGGGAGCTGTTTTTT.

V is TRBV19 and J is TRBJ1-6; D remains ambiguous. The V and J ends lost 0 bases and 10 bases respectively, with 13 bases between them. The germline gives CDR1 LNHDA, CDR2 SQIVND (reference sequence). The CDR3 is 15 residues long. CDR3 loop: CASSIEVRPESPLHF. The CDR3 DNA reads TGTGCCAGTAGTATAGAAGTGAGGCCGGAATCACCCCTCCACTTT.

The rearrangement joins TRBV30 to TRBJ1-1; a possible D gene is TRBD1 (5 bases). The CDR3 is made up of 15 amino acids. V shed 2 bases and J shed 1 base, with 14 bases lying between them. Germline V gives CDR1 GTSNPN, CDR2 SVGIG (reference sequence). The CDR3 reads CAWSIWPQGNTEAFF. CDR3 coding DNA: TGTGCCTGGAGTATTTGGCCCCAGGGGAACACTGAAGCTTTCTTT.

The V and J genes are TRBV6-5 and TRBJ1-1; perhaps TRBD1 as D (5 bases). Trimming shortened V by 2 bases and J by 6 bases, and 13 bases separated the two germline ends. From germline, CDR1 is MNHEY and CDR2 SVGAGI. There are 14 residues in the CDR3. Here the CDR3 DNA reads TGTGCCAGCAGTTACGTTCAGGGTAGGGCTGAAGCTTTCTTT. Amino acid sequence: CASSYVQGRAEAFF.

The chain combines TRBV7-8 with TRBJ1-1, with no clear D. V was trimmed by 3 bases and J by 3 bases, leaving 14 bases between them. The CDR3 covers 15 residues. Germline V lookup: CDR1 SGHVS, CDR2 FQNEAQ. The CDR3 bases are TGTGCCAGCAGCTTTGACGCTAGAGGGTACACTGAAGCTTTCTTT. It yields the protein CASSFDARGYTEAFF.

The chain links TRBV2 to TRBJ1-1; the match to TRBD1 covers 10 bases. The trim removed 4 bases at V and 1 base at J, leaving 6 bases unmatched. The germline V gene has CDR1 SNHLY and CDR2 FYNNEI. This CDR3 has 16 amino acids. The CDR3 loop reads CASSGQGADQNTEAFF. CDR3 nucleotide sequence: TGTGCCAGCAGTGGACAGGGGGCGGATCAGAACACTGAAGCTTTCTTT.

The V call is TRBV29-1, the J call TRBJ1-2, with 10 bases lining up with TRBD1. CDR3 length equals 14 residues. The V gene end was trimmed by 7 bases and the J gene end by 4 bases; junction bases not matched to a gene: 9. Germline V CDR1 and CDR2: SQVTM, ANQGSEA. CDR3 in amino acids: CSAPIRDRGYGYTF. The DNA of the CDR3 is TGCAGCGCACCAATAAGGGACAGGGGCTATGGCTACACCTTC.

CDR3 sequence reads: CATSASGRTDTQYF. The CDR3 nucleotides read TGTGCCACCAGTGCCAGCGGGAGGACAGATACGCAGTATTTT. The rearrangement uses TRBV24-1 and TRBJ2-3; TRBD2 matches at 9 bases. The CDR3 has 14 amino acids. The germline V gene has CDR1 KGHDR and CDR2 SFDVKD. V was pared by 5 bases and J by 3 bases, with 2 bases of the junction left unmatched.

This clone came up a few times. The rearrangement links TRBV11-2 to TRBJ1-4, with TRBD1 as a possible D gene (5 bases). CDR1 is SGHAT and CDR2 is FQNNGV in the germline V gene. V was cut by 5 bases and J by 7 bases, with 5 bases left in between. The CDR3 has 11 amino acids. CDR3 region: CASSQGEKLFF. The CDR3 region has the DNA TGTGCCAGCAGCCAGGGTGAAAAACTGTTTTTT.

The rearrangement uses TRBV5-1 and TRBJ2-7, with TRBD1 identical over 8 bases. Per the germline V gene, CDR1 is SGHRS and CDR2 is YFSETQ. The trim removed 4 bases at V and 5 bases at J, leaving 5 bases unmatched. This CDR3 comprises 13 residues. The CDR3 DNA reads TGCGCCAGCAGCCGGACAGGGTATGACGAGCAGTACTTC. It encodes CASSRTGYDEQYF.

The chain has TRBV9 and TRBJ2-2; tentative D call: TRBD2 (6 bases). The CDR3 extends over 17 amino acids. Trimming took 1 base from V and 0 from J, leaving 13 bases between them. The germline gives CDR1 SGDLS, CDR2 YYNGEE. The CDR3 region is CASSVNKGGANTGELFF. In DNA form, the CDR3 reads TGTGCCAGCAGCGTAAATAAAGGCGGGGCGAACACCGGGGAGCTGTTTTTT.

The CDR3 here is CASSRRRNSSGNTIYF. CDR3 in DNA: TGTGCCAGCAGCCGACGGAGAAATAGCTCTGGAAACACCATATATTTT. This chain links TRBV6-2 or TRBV6-3 with TRBJ1-3; no clear D gene. Trimming shortened V by 6 bases and J by 0 bases, and 15 bases separated the two germline ends. In germline, CDR1 is MNHEY, CDR2 SVGEGT. The CDR3 extends over 16 amino acids.

The gene calls are TRBV11-2 and TRBJ2-2, with a weak D call TRBD2 (5 bases). Germline lookup yields CDR1 SGHAT and CDR2 FQNNGV. CDR3 length: 17 residues. V lost 5 bases, J lost 7 bases, and 23 bases lay in between. CDR3 DNA sequence: TGTGCCAGCAGCCCCCGAACCACCCCAAGAGGAGGCGGGGAGCTGTTTTTT. Its translation: CASSPRTTPRGGGELFF. The variable domain in full, with the rest retrieved from reference TRBV11-2 and TRBJ2-2, is EAGVAQSPRYKIIEKRQSVAFWCNPISGHATLYWYQQILGQGPKLLIQFQNNGVVDDSQLPKDRFSAERLKGVDSTLKIQPAKLEDSAVYLCASSPRTTPRGGGELFFGEGSRLTVL.

J is TRBJ2-5 and V is TRBV10-3; 7 bases match TRBD1. The CDR3 consists of 17 residues. V lost 4 bases and J lost 2; bases outside the gene matches: 13. Germline values: CDR1 ENHRY, CDR2 SYGVKD. For the CDR3, the DNA is TGTGCCATCAGTGTCACTCCCGGGACAGCTTTTCAAGAGACCCAGTACTTC. Its translation is CAISVTPGTAFQETQYF.